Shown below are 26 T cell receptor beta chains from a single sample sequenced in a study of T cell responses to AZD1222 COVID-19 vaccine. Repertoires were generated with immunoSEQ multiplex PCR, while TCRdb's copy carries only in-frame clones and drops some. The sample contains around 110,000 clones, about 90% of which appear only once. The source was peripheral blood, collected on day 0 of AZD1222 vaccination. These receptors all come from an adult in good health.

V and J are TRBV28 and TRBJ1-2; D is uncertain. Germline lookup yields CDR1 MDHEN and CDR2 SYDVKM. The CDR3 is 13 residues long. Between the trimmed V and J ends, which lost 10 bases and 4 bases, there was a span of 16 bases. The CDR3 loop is CATSAGQTYGYTF. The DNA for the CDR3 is TGTGCCACCTCCGCCGGGCAGACCTATGGCTACACCTTC.

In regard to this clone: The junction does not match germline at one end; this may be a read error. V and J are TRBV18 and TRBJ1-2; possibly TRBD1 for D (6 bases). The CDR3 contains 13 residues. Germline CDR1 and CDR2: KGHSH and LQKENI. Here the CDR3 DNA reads TGTACCAGCTCACCAGGGGAGAACTATGGCTACACCTTC. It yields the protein CTSSPGENYGYTF.

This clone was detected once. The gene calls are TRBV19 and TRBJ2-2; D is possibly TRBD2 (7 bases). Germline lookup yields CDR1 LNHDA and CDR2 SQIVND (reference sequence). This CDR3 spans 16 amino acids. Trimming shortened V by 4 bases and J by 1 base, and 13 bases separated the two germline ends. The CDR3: CASSKGGTLNTGELFF. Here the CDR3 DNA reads TGTGCCAGTAGTAAGGGGGGGACTTTGAACACCGGGGAGCTGTTTTTT.

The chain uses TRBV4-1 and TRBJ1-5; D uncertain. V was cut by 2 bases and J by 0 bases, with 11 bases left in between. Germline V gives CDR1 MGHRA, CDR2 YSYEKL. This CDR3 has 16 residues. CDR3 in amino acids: CASSQSKGYSNQPQHF. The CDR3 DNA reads TGCGCCAGCAGCCAATCTAAGGGATATAGCAATCAGCCCCAGCATTTT.

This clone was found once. In nucleotides, the CDR3 is TGTGCCACAAGAAGGGACGGCGGCACCAACAATGAGCAGTTCTTC. Translating gives CATRRDGGTNNEQFF. V is TRBV6-5 and J is TRBJ2-1, with D possibly called TRBD1 or TRBD2 (5 bases each). Deletions cut 10 bases from V and 5 bases from J, with 21 bases between. From germline, CDR1 is MNHEY and CDR2 SVGAGI. CDR3 length: 15 amino acids.

CDR3 sequence (DNA): TGTGCCAGCAGAGCTTTGGGGGGGGCGGACAGGCGAGCTTTCTTT. This codes for CASRALGGADRRAFF. This chain joins TRBV28 and TRBJ1-1; 7 bases match TRBD1. Per the germline V gene, CDR1 is MDHEN and CDR2 is SYDVKM. Germline trimming cut 6 bases from V and 10 bases from J; bases unmatched to any gene: 17. This CDR3 spans 15 amino acids.

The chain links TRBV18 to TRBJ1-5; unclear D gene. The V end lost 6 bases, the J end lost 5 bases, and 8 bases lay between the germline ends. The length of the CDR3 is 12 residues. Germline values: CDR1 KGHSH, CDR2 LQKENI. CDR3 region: CASSEGHQPQHF. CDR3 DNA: TGTGCCAGCTCGGAAGGGCATCAGCCCCAGCATTTT.

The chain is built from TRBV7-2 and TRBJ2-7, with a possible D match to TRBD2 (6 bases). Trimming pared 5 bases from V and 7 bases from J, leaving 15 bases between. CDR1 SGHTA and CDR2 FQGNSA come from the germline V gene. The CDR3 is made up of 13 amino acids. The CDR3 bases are TGTGCCAGCAGCAGTGCGGCGGGAACGGAGCAGTACTTC. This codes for CASSSAAGTEQYF. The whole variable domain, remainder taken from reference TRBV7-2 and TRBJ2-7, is GAGVSQSPSNKVTEKGKDVELRCDPISGHTALYWYRQSLGQGLEFLIYFQGNSAPDKSGLPSDRFSAERTGGSVSTLTIQRTQQEDSAVYLCASSSAAGTEQYFGPGTRLTVT.

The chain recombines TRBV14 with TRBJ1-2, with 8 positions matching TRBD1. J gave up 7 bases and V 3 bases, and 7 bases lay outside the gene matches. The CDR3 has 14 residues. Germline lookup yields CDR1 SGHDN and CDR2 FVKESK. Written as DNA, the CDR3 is TGTGCCAGCAGCCACTCCAGGGGGCATGGTGGCTACACCTTC. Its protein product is CASSHSRGHGGYTF.

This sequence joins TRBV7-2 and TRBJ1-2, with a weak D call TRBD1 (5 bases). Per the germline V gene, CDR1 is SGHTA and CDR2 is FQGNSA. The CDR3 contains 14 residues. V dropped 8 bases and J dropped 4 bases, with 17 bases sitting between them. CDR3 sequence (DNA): TGTGCCAGCCGCGTAAAGACAGCGTCCTATGGCTACACCTTC. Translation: CASRVKTASYGYTF.

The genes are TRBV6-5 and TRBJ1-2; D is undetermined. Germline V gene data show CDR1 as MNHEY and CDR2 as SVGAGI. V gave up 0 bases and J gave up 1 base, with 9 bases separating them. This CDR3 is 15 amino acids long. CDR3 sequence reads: CASSYSFWDNYGYTF. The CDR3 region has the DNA TGTGCCAGCAGTTACTCATTCTGGGATAACTATGGCTACACCTTC.

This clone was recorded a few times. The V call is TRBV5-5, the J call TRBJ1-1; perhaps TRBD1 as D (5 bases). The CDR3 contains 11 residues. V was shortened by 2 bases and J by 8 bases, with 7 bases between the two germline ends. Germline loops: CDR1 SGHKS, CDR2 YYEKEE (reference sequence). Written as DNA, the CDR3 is TGTGCCAGCAGCTTAGAGGGGGAAGCTTTCTTT. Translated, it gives CASSLEGEAFF.

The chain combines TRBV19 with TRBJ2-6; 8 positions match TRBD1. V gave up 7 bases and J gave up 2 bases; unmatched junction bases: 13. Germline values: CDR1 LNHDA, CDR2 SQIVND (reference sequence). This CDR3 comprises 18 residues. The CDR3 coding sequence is TGTGCCAGTATCAGTCCGCCGGGCAGGGGGCCTGGGGCCAACGTCCTGACTTTC. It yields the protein CASISPPGRGPGANVLTF.

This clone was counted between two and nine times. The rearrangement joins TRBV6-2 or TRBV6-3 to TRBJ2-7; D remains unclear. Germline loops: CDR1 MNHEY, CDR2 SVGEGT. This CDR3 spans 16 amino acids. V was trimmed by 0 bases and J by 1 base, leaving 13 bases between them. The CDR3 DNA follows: TGTGCCAGCAGTTACTCGAGTCCAGTAATTTCCTACGAGCAGTACTTC. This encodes CASSYSSPVISYEQYF.

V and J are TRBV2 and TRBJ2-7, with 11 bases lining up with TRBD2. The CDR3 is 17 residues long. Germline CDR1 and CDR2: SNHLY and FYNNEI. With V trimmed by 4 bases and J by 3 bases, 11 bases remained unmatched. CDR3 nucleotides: TGTGCCAGCAGTGGACTAGCGGGAAGTCTTCCCAACTACGAGCAGTACTTC. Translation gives CASSGLAGSLPNYEQYF.

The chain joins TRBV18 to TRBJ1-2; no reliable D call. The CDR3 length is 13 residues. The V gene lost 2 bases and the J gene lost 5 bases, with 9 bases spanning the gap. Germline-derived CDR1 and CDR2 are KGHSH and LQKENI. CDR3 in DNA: TGTGCCAGCTCACCATCGACCGAGTATGGCTACACCTTC. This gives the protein CASSPSTEYGYTF. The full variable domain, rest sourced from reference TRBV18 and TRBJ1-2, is NAGVMQNPRHLVRRRGQEARLRCSPMKGHSHVYWYRQLPEEGLKFMVYLQKENIIDESGMPKERFSAEFPKEGPSILRIQQVVRGDSAAYFCASSPSTEYGYTFGSGTRLTVV.

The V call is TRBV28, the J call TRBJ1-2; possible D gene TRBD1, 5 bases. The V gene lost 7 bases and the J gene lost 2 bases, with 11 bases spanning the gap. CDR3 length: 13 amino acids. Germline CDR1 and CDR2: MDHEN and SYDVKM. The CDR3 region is CASTMEGNYGYTF. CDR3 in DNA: TGTGCCAGCACCATGGAGGGGAACTATGGCTACACCTTC.

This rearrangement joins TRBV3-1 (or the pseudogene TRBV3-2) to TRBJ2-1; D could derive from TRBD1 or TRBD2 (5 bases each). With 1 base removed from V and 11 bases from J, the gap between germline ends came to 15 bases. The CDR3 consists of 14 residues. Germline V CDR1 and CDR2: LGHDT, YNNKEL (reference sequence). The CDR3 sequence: CASSQVRFGAQQFF. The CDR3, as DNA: TGTGCCAGCAGCCAAGTGAGGTTCGGGGCCCAGCAGTTCTTC.

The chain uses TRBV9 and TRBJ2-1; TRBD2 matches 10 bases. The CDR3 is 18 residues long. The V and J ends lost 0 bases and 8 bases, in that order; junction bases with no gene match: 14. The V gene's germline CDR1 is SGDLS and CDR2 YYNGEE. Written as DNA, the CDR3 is TGTGCCAGCAGCGTAGCTTGGCTAGCGGGGGCGCCTAGTGATGAGCAGTTCTTC. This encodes CASSVAWLAGAPSDEQFF.

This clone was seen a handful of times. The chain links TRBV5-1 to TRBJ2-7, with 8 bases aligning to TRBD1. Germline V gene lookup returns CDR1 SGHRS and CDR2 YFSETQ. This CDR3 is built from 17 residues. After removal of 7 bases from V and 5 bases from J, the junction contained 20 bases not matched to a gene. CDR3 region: CASLKNPSGTGYHEQYF. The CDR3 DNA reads TGCGCCAGCCTAAAAAACCCCTCGGGGACAGGATATCACGAGCAGTACTTC.

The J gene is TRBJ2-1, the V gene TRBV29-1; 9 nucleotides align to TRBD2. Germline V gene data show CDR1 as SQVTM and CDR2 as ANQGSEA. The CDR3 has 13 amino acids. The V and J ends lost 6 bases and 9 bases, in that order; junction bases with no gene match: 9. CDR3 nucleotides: TGCAGCGTGGCTAGCGGGACCTCCGGTGAGCAGTTCTTC. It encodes CSVASGTSGEQFF.

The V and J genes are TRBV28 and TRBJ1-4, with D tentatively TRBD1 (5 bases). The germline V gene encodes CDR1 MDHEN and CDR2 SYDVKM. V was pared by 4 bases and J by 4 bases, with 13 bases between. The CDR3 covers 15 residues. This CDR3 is CASSSVGVSNEKLFF. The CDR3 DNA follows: TGTGCCAGCAGTTCGGTAGGGGTCAGTAATGAAAAACTGTTTTTT. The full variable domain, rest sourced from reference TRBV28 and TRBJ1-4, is DVKVTQSSRYLVKRTGEKVFLECVQDMDHENMFWYRQDPGLGLRLIYFSYDVKMKEKGDIPEGYSVSREKKERFSLILESASTNQTSMYLCASSSVGVSNEKLFFGSGTQLSVL.

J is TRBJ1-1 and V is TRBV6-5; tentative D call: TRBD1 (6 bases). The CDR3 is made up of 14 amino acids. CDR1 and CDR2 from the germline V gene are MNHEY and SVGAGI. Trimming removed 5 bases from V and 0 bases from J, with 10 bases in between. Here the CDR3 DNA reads TGTGCCAGCAGTACGGGGGCGTTGAACACTGAAGCTTTCTTT. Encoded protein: CASSTGALNTEAFF.

This chain's CDR3 is CASTPYNYGYTF. The CDR3 DNA sequence: TGTGCCAGCACCCCATACAACTATGGCTACACCTTC. The chain has TRBV12-3 or TRBV12-4 and TRBJ1-2; D is undetermined. Trimming left V 7 bases short and J 2 bases short, with 8 bases between. The CDR3 has 12 residues.

The CDR3 DNA follows: TGTGCCAGCAGTTTAGCGGGACAGGGAAACTATGGCTACACCTTC. Translating it yields CASSLAGQGNYGYTF. The V call is TRBV27, the J call TRBJ1-2; 9 bases fit TRBD1. V gave up 2 bases and J gave up 2 bases; unmatched junction bases: 3. In germline, CDR1 is MNHEY, CDR2 SMNVEV (reference sequence). The CDR3 consists of 15 residues.

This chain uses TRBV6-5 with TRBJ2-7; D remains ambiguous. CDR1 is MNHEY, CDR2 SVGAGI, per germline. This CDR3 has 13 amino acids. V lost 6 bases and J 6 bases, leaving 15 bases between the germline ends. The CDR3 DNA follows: TGTGCCAGCAGAAGGGCACAAGATCCCGAGCAGTACTTC. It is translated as CASRRAQDPEQYF.